This TCR beta chain emerged from a study of OX40 agonist ivuxolimab in advanced cancers. As for the study more broadly: Ivuxolimab was an agonistic, fully human IgG2 monoclonal antibody directed against OX40 (CD134), a costimulatory receptor. Intravenous ivuxolimab was administered to patients every 2 weeks at six dose levels: 0.01, 0.1, 0.3, 1.5, 3 and 10 mg/kg. Of the 50 to 55 dose-escalation patients, hepatocellular carcinoma was present in around 20, melanoma in approximately 15, renal cell carcinoma in 9 and head and neck cancer in 9. In the dose-escalation cohort, 65% to 85% of patients were male, and the mean age was around 60 years with a range of roughly 20 to 85. Patients were allowed to have had prior anti-PD-1, anti-PD-L1 or anti-CTLA-4 therapy, and 30% to 50% of the dose-escalation patients had previously received checkpoint inhibitors. Partial responses were achieved by three dose-escalation patients, of whom one had hepatocellular carcinoma and two had cutaneous melanoma. The purpose of peripheral TCRbeta sequencing was to test whether ivuxolimab changed TCR sequence diversity and led to clonal T-cell expansion. The monotherapy dose-escalation portion (N ≈ 57 patients) of the phase I ivuxolimab trial is reported in the paper. What the research found in general, with its limitations: Low levels of normalized T-cell clonal expansion were also seen in some patients who did not respond. On average, CD8+ T cells showed more expanded clones than CD4+ T cells after ivuxolimab. Clonal expansion of both CD4+ and CD8+ blood T cells was observed from baseline to week 6 at doses 0.1 to 3.0 mg/kg. In the 0.1-3.0 mg/kg groups, partial responders had among the lowest normalized peripheral clonal expansion, particularly in CD8+ T cells. Which antigens the clonally expanded peripheral T cells were specific for was not determined.

V loses 11 bases, J loses 7 bases, and the germline ends lie 21 bases apart. According to the germline V gene, CDR1 reads MNHNS and CDR2 reads SASEGT. The CDR3 contains 14 residues, cysteine and phenylalanine counted. Of the read, only the CDR3 DNA is kept; its 42 bases are in frame from base 1. For sequencing of the TCRbeta CDR3 region, genomic DNA was extracted from the sorted cells. TCRbeta CDR3 regions were sequenced using the immunoSEQ Assay. Not all clones reach the TCRdb copy of this immuneACCESS table, which keeps in-frame sequences only. Checked studies attribute under half of the gap to unresolved V genes and leave the rest unexplained. A total of about 78,000 clones appear in this sample, about 90% of them only once. Jointly, the top ten make up approximately 3% of the sample. On this clone: Its antigen has not been determined. One base away there is no much larger clone; base qualities are not given.

The trial excluded patients who had a history of autoimmune disease or who were on systemic immunosuppression. In every dose cohort, peripheral blood was drawn for TCR sequencing at baseline, cycle 4 day 1, and cycle 7 day 1. The samples were drawn from a first-in-human, open-label, multicenter phase I dose-escalation trial of ivuxolimab. Adults with locally advanced or metastatic head and neck squamous cell, hepatocellular, melanoma or renal cell carcinoma were enrolled in the trial. Before TCR sequencing, CD4+ and CD8+ T cells were separately sorted from peripheral blood. The source was CD4+ or CD8+ T cells sorted from blood, collected in a trial of the OX40 agonist ivuxolimab. The origin of this receptor is an adult with an advanced solid tumor such as melanoma, head and neck, liver or kidney cancer. The V and J segments used are TRBV6-1 and TRBJ1-5; TRBD1 is possibly the D segment (5 matching bases). The CDR3 reads CAGGGAALVQPQHF. DNA sequence: TGTGCCGGGGGAGGGGCAGCCCTTGTCCAGCCCCAGCATTTT.